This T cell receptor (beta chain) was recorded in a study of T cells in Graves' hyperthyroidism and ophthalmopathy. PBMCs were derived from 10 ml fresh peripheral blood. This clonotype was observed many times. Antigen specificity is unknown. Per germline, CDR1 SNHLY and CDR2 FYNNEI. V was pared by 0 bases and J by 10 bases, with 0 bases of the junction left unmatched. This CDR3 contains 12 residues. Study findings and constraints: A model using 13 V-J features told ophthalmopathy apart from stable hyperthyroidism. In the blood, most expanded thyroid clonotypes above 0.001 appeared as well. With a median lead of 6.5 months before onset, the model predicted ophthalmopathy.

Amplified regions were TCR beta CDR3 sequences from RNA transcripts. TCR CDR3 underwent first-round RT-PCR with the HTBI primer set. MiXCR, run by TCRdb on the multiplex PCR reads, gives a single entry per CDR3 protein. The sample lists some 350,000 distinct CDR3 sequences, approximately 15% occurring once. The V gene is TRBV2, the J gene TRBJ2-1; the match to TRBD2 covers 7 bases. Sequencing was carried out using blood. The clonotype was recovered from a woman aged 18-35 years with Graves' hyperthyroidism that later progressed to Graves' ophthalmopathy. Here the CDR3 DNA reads TGTGCCAGCAGTGAAGCGGGAGGGGAGCAGTTCTTC. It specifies CASSEAGGEQFF.